This T cell receptor beta chain was captured in a study of molecular identifiers for immune sequencing clone quantification. A remark on this clonotype: A much larger clone differs from this one at a single base, so this may be a read error.

The V gene lost 8 bases and the J gene lost 3 bases, with 13 bases spanning the gap. This CDR3 has 14 residues. Each CDR3 protein is one row after TCRdb ran MiXCR on the PCR reads. The table shows more than 250,000 distinct CDR3 sequences, with about 21% occurring only once. This TCR was sampled from a human donor in good health. Some libraries in this study had Jurkat cell RNA spiked in. What was sequenced was naive CD8+ T cells from blood, with Jurkat cell RNA spiked in. Regarding subset: FACS-sorted CD8+CD4-CCR7+CD45RA+ naive T cells. The chain carries TRBV12-3 or TRBV12-4 and TRBJ2-2, with D perhaps matching TRBD2 (6 bases). CDR3 sequence reads: CASGWGVDTGELFF. The CDR3 region has the DNA TGTGCCAGCGGTTGGGGGGTTGACACCGGGGAGCTGTTTTTT.